Below, 15 T cell receptor beta chains from the same sample are listed, as sequenced in a study of blood T cell repertoires in COVID-19. Data came from immunoSEQ multiplex PCR; TCRdb stores just in-frame clones and leaves some out. This sample carries roughly 330,000 clones, around 87% of them seen once, and the ten largest clones take approximately 5.3%. Specimen: PBMCs or T cells enriched from blood (not recorded which). These receptors all come from a woman in her thirties who had recovered from COVID-19.

This clone has just one count. The genes are TRBV29-1 and TRBJ1-2; D is perhaps TRBD1 (5 bases). The V end lost 6 bases, the J end lost 9 bases, and 14 bases lay between the germline ends. In germline, CDR1 is SQVTM, CDR2 ANQGSEA. The CDR3 is 11 amino acids. CDR3 amino acids: CSVLDGGSYTF. Written as DNA, the CDR3 is TGCAGCGTATTAGACGGGGGGAGCTACACCTTC. The full variable domain, its missing parts supplied by reference TRBV29-1 and TRBJ1-2, is SAVISQKPSRDICQRGTSLTIQCQVDSQVTMMFWYRQQPGQSLTLIATANQGSEATYESGFVIDKFPISRPNLTFSTLTVSNMSPEDSSIYLCSVLDGGSYTFGSGTRLTVV.

The chain is built from TRBV15 and TRBJ1-2; D not resolved. Germline-derived CDR1 and CDR2 are LNHNV and YYDKDF (reference sequence). This CDR3 has 15 amino acids. V was shortened by 1 base and J by 1 base, with 10 bases between the two germline ends. In DNA, the CDR3 is TGTGCCACCAGCAGAGGGGAGGGCCTTAACTATGGCTACACCTTC. Its translation is CATSRGEGLNYGYTF.

The chain couples TRBV11-3 to TRBJ2-5; 8 nucleotides match TRBD2. This CDR3 has 13 residues. V lost 5 bases to trimming and J lost 4 bases; unmatched junction nucleotides: 3. Germline V lookup: CDR1 SGHNT, CDR2 YENEEA. This CDR3 is CASSPGRGETQYF. The CDR3 DNA sequence: TGTGCCAGCAGCCCCGGGAGGGGAGAGACCCAGTACTTC.

The genes are TRBV23-1 and TRBJ1-5, with a weak D call TRBD1 (5 bases). TRBV23-1 carries the ORF label, with uncertain function. The CDR3 has 16 residues. The V and J ends lost 4 bases and 5 bases respectively, with 18 bases between them. The CDR3 here is CASSRAGKTVDQPQHF. The CDR3 bases are TGCGCCAGCAGTCGGGCAGGGAAAACCGTAGATCAGCCCCAGCATTTT.

The chain employs TRBV19 and TRBJ2-2; a weak D match, TRBD2 (5 bases). The length of the CDR3 is 15 residues. Trimming removed 0 bases from V and 6 bases from J, with 11 bases in between. Germline loops: CDR1 LNHDA, CDR2 SQIVND (reference sequence). In DNA, the CDR3 is TGTGCCAGTAGTATAGACAGGACTTGGGCCGGGGAGCTGTTTTTT. This translates into CASSIDRTWAGELFF.

The gene calls are TRBV11-2 and TRBJ1-1; no reliable D call. CDR3 length: 18 residues. V lost 1 base, J lost 0 bases, and 18 bases lay in between. CDR1 and CDR2 from the germline V gene are SGHAT and FQNNGV. CDR3 coding DNA: TGTGCCAGCAGCTTAGGAACTGTCTCCCCCAATATGAACACTGAAGCTTTCTTT. Its translation: CASSLGTVSPNMNTEAFF.

The J gene is TRBJ2-1, the V gene TRBV6-6; D gene unclear. Germline CDR1 MNHNY, CDR2 SVGAGI (reference sequence). CDR3 length: 15 residues. Trimming removed 1 base at V and 2 bases at J, with 9 bases between. CDR3 DNA sequence: TGTGCCAGCAGTTACTTGGGCCTAACCTACAATGAGCAGTTCTTC. Translated: CASSYLGLTYNEQFF.

The rearrangement links TRBV27 to TRBJ1-5; D remains ambiguous. V shed 6 bases and J shed 1 base, with 4 bases lying between them. This CDR3 has 12 amino acids. Germline assignment: CDR1 MNHEY and CDR2 SMNVEV (reference sequence). The CDR3 DNA follows: TGTGCCAGCAGCGGGAGCAATCAGCCCCAGCATTTT. It translates to CASSGSNQPQHF.

A single count supports this clone. The genes are TRBV6-6 and TRBJ1-5; 10 bases fit TRBD1. V shed 4 bases, J shed 3 bases, and the junction held 3 bases outside the gene matches. Germline lookup yields CDR1 MNHNY and CDR2 SVGAGI (reference sequence). This CDR3 region has 15 residues. CDR3: CASSWDRGINQPQHF. The DNA of the CDR3 is TGTGCCAGCAGTTGGGACAGGGGCATCAATCAGCCCCAGCATTTT.

This chain connects TRBV4-1 to TRBJ1-2, with 8 bases matching TRBD1. Germline CDR1 reads MGHRA; CDR2 reads YSYEKL. Germline trimming cut 8 bases from V and 6 bases from J; bases unmatched to any gene: 5. The CDR3 extends over 12 amino acids. The CDR3 reads CASRGQEDGYTF. CDR3 sequence (DNA): TGCGCCAGCCGGGGACAGGAGGATGGCTACACCTTC.

This chain joins TRBV6-5 and TRBJ1-4, with 9 bases that match TRBD1. The V and J ends lost 0 bases and 5 bases, in that order; junction bases with no gene match: 4. Germline CDR1 and CDR2: MNHEY and SVGAGI. The length of the CDR3 is 16 residues. CDR3 amino acids: CASSYSWTGVNEKLFF. CDR3 coding DNA: TGTGCCAGCAGTTACTCTTGGACAGGGGTCAATGAAAAACTGTTTTTT.

The V call is TRBV28, the J call TRBJ2-3; tentatively, D is TRBD2 (6 bases). With 5 bases removed from V and 2 bases from J, the gap between germline ends came to 14 bases. The CDR3 is 15 amino acids. Germline V gives CDR1 MDHEN, CDR2 SYDVKM. CDR3 nucleotides: TGTGCCAGCAGTGGATTCAGCGGGCTCACAGATACGCAGTATTTT. It codes for CASSGFSGLTDTQYF.

J is TRBJ2-5 and V is TRBV5-1; 8 nucleotides agree with TRBD1. The trim removed 2 bases at V and 4 bases at J, leaving 1 base unmatched. The CDR3 length is 13 residues. Germline CDR1 reads SGHRS; CDR2 reads YFSETQ. CDR3 nucleotides: TGCGCCAGCAGCTTCGGACAGGGAGAGACCCAGTACTTC. Its protein is CASSFGQGETQYF.

This clone was recorded only once. This chain connects TRBV5-1 to TRBJ1-4, with TRBD1 matching 7 bases. CDR1 is SGHRS, CDR2 YFSETQ, per germline. J lost 4 bases, V lost 0 bases, and 6 bases had no gene match. This CDR3 contains 16 residues. In DNA form, the CDR3 reads TGCGCCAGCAGCTTGGGTGGACAGGTTTATAATGAAAAACTGTTTTTT. Translation: CASSLGGQVYNEKLFF.

This chain joins TRBV3-1 (or the pseudogene TRBV3-2) and TRBJ2-2; 8 bases map to TRBD2. The J segment lost 8 bases and the V segment lost 4 bases, leaving 15 bases of the junction unmatched. Germline values: CDR1 LGHDT, CDR2 YNNKEL (reference sequence). This CDR3 has 17 residues. The CDR3 sequence is CASSPSGGLGPLGELFF. The CDR3 nucleotides read TGTGCCAGCAGCCCATCGGGGGGACTAGGCCCCCTGGGGGAGCTGTTTTTT.